This T cell receptor (beta chain) derives from a study of blood T cell repertoires in COVID-19. Whole-study context: Researchers got acute and convalescent COVID-19 samples from the United States, Italy and Spain.

Germline V gives CDR1 MDHEN, CDR2 SYDVKM. The V end lost 8 bases, the J end lost 5 bases, and 6 bases lay between the germline ends. CDR3 length: 11 amino acids. Source study methods: The authors estimated nucleated cell counts from reference gene primer amplification. Sequencing used immunoSEQ multiplex PCR; TCRdb keeps in-frame clones, though not all of them. V and J calls and clone size are those listed in that table; D and trimming were worked out from the DNA. The table has about 82,000 clones, approximately 82% seen once; the top ten hold approximately 6.7%. Sequencing was done on a sample of peripheral blood. The chain recombines TRBV28 with TRBJ1-4; D gene unclear. The TCR was taken from a man aged 50 or older with active or convalescent COVID-19. The CDR3 region has the DNA TGTGCCAGCGCTCTAAATGAAAAACTGTTTTTT. Translated: CASALNEKLFF.